This is a list of T cell receptor beta chains from one sample in a study of blood T cells in healthy people across ages. From the 5' RACE reads, TCRdb called clonotypes with MiXCR, one entry per CDR3 protein. The sample lists approximately 1,000,000 distinct CDR3 sequences, 40% to 45% seen once, with approximately 20% in the top ten. Sequenced input: blood. All receptors derive from a woman aged 60-70 years in good health. The CDR3 runs from the conserved cysteine through the conserved F or W. The order of the fields is clone size, J gene, D gene, V gene, CDR3 DNA, CDR3 protein. The D gene is left open where the match is weak. Size tells how often a clone was seen (once, few, many) or the class of an expanded clone, and some rows leave it out.

abundance: few; j_gene: TRBJ1-2; d_gene: -; v_gene: TRBV6-5; CDR3nt: TGTGCCAGCAGTTACGAGGCCTCCTATGGCTACACCTTC; CDR3aa: CASSYEASYGYTF
abundance: -; j_gene: TRBJ2-7; d_gene: TRBD2; v_gene: TRBV20-1; CDR3nt: TGCAGTGCTAGGTTTCCTAGCGGGAGAGCCCACGAGCAGTACTTC; CDR3aa: CSARFPSGRAHEQYF
abundance: -; j_gene: TRBJ2-7; d_gene: TRBD1; v_gene: TRBV28; CDR3nt: TGTGCCAGCAGTAGCGGACAGGGTTATAGGTACGAGCAGTACTTC; CDR3aa: CASSSGQGYRYEQYF
abundance: -; j_gene: TRBJ2-3; d_gene: TRBD2; v_gene: TRBV7-9; CDR3nt: TGTGCCAGCAGCTTAGAGGTAGCGGGGTTCGATACGCAGTATTTT; CDR3aa: CASSLEVAGFDTQYF
abundance: -; j_gene: TRBJ2-4; d_gene: -; v_gene: TRBV4-2; CDR3nt: TGTGCCAGCAGCCAAGATCCCCTGGCGGGGTTAAGCGCCAAAAACATTCAGTACTTC; CDR3aa: CASSQDPLAGLSAKNIQYF
abundance: -; j_gene: TRBJ1-1; d_gene: TRBD1; v_gene: TRBV6-5; CDR3nt: TGTGCCAGCAGGGCAGGGGGCTTTGAAGCTTTCTTT; CDR3aa: CASRAGGFEAFF
abundance: -; j_gene: TRBJ1-2; d_gene: -; v_gene: TRBV6-1; CDR3nt: TGTGCCAGCAGTGAGACTGGGGGCGGCGGCTACACCTTC; CDR3aa: CASSETGGGGYTF
abundance: few; j_gene: TRBJ2-5; d_gene: -; v_gene: TRBV2; CDR3nt: TGTGCCAGCAGTGAGCGCCTGGGGGAGACCCAGTACTTC; CDR3aa: CASSERLGETQYF
abundance: many; j_gene: TRBJ2-1; d_gene: TRBD2; v_gene: TRBV13; CDR3nt: TGTGCCAGCAGCCGGGGGGGCAGGGTCTCCTACAATGAGCAGTTCTTC; CDR3aa: CASSRGGRVSYNEQFF
abundance: -; j_gene: TRBJ2-5; d_gene: -; v_gene: TRBV4-1; CDR3nt: TGCGCCAGCAGCCAAGAAGGCTGGGGCCAAGAGACCCAGTACTTC; CDR3aa: CASSQEGWGQETQYF
abundance: few; j_gene: TRBJ2-3; d_gene: -; v_gene: TRBV7-6; CDR3nt: TGTGCCAGCACCCTGAGTCGGGTAGCGGCGACAGATACGCAGTATTTT; CDR3aa: CASTLSRVAATDTQYF
abundance: -; j_gene: TRBJ1-4; d_gene: -; v_gene: TRBV6-6; CDR3nt: TGTGCCAGCAGTTCCCCCCGTTCAGGGGAAAAACTGTTTTTT; CDR3aa: CASSSPRSGEKLFF
abundance: few; j_gene: TRBJ2-5; d_gene: TRBD2; v_gene: TRBV11-2; CDR3nt: TGTGCCAGCAGCCACGGGGGGTTAGAGACCCAGTACTTC; CDR3aa: CASSHGGLETQYF
abundance: -; j_gene: TRBJ2-7; d_gene: -; v_gene: TRBV5-5; CDR3nt: TGTGCCAGCAGCTTCCATCAAGACCCCTACGAGCAGTACTTC; CDR3aa: CASSFHQDPYEQYF
abundance: -; j_gene: TRBJ1-2; d_gene: -; v_gene: TRBV7-2; CDR3nt: TGTGCCAGCAGCTTAGGGACCCCACCCCTCTATGGCTACACCTTC; CDR3aa: CASSLGTPPLYGYTF
abundance: -; j_gene: TRBJ2-6; d_gene: -; v_gene: TRBV6-1; CDR3nt: TGTGCCGGAGTAGAGATGGGCAGGTCCTCTGGGGCCAACGTCCTGACTTTC; CDR3aa: CAGVEMGRSSGANVLTF
abundance: -; j_gene: TRBJ2-7; d_gene: -; v_gene: TRBV12-3/TRBV12-4; CDR3nt: TGTGCCAGCAGCACCTTAAGCCAGGGGCTCTACGAGCAGTACTTC; CDR3aa: CASSTLSQGLYEQYF
abundance: -; j_gene: TRBJ2-2; d_gene: -; v_gene: TRBV14; CDR3nt: TGTGCCAGCAGCCAGTTGGGGGGCCGGAACACCGGGGAGCTGTTTTTT; CDR3aa: CASSQLGGRNTGELFF
abundance: -; j_gene: TRBJ2-4; d_gene: -; v_gene: TRBV20-1; CDR3nt: TGCAGTGCTAGAGATCCCGGGGGCGGATCCAAAAACATTCAGTACTTC; CDR3aa: CSARDPGGGSKNIQYF
abundance: few; j_gene: TRBJ2-7; d_gene: -; v_gene: TRBV20-1; CDR3nt: TGCAGTGCTTCGGGAGATGGGGCCTCCTACGAGCAGTACTTC; CDR3aa: CSASGDGASYEQYF
abundance: -; j_gene: TRBJ2-5; d_gene: TRBD1; v_gene: TRBV28; CDR3nt: TGTGCCAGCAGTGCCGGGACAGGGGGCGCGGAGACCCAGTACTTC; CDR3aa: CASSAGTGGAETQYF
abundance: many; j_gene: TRBJ2-4; d_gene: -; v_gene: TRBV18; CDR3nt: TGTGCCAGCCATACTGGGGGACTCAGGGCAGCCAAAAACATTCAGTACTTC; CDR3aa: CASHTGGLRAAKNIQYF
abundance: -; j_gene: TRBJ2-3; d_gene: TRBD2; v_gene: TRBV2; CDR3nt: TGTGCCAGCAGTGGGAACGGGGGGTTGGTTGATACGCAGTATTTT; CDR3aa: CASSGNGGLVDTQYF
abundance: -; j_gene: TRBJ2-7; d_gene: -; v_gene: TRBV5-1; CDR3nt: TGCGCCAGCAGCCCGGGACCAGCGGTGACCTACGAGCAGTACTTC; CDR3aa: CASSPGPAVTYEQYF
abundance: -; j_gene: TRBJ1-5; d_gene: -; v_gene: TRBV2; CDR3nt: TGTGCCAGCAGTGAAGGTAGGCAGCCCAATCAGCCCCAGCATTTT; CDR3aa: CASSEGRQPNQPQHF
abundance: -; j_gene: TRBJ1-2; d_gene: TRBD1; v_gene: TRBV20-1; CDR3nt: TGCAGTGCTAAGCCTCCAGGGGGCCCTGAGGGCTACACCTTC; CDR3aa: CSAKPPGGPEGYTF
abundance: -; j_gene: TRBJ2-7; d_gene: TRBD1; v_gene: TRBV18; CDR3nt: TGTGCCAGCTCACCCCTTAGGGGGGGACAGGGTCGCCACGAGCAGTACTTC; CDR3aa: CASSPLRGGQGRHEQYF
abundance: few; j_gene: TRBJ2-1; d_gene: -; v_gene: TRBV24-1; CDR3nt: TGTGCCACCAGTGATTTCTCCGGAAGGGGAACAAATGAGCAGTTCTTC; CDR3aa: CATSDFSGRGTNEQFF
abundance: -; j_gene: TRBJ2-1; d_gene: -; v_gene: TRBV25-1; CDR3nt: TGTGCCAGCAGTGAAAGGCAGGGGAAGGACAATGAGCAGTTCTTC; CDR3aa: CASSERQGKDNEQFF
abundance: few; j_gene: TRBJ2-1; d_gene: TRBD2; v_gene: TRBV20-1; CDR3nt: TGCAGTGCTAGGGATCTAGCGGGATTGTACAATGAGCAGTTCTTC; CDR3aa: CSARDLAGLYNEQFF
abundance: few; j_gene: TRBJ2-3; d_gene: TRBD2; v_gene: TRBV29-1; CDR3nt: TGCAGCGCCGAGGCGGGAGTCAGAACAGATACGCAGTATTTT; CDR3aa: CSAEAGVRTDTQYF
abundance: -; j_gene: TRBJ2-7; d_gene: TRBD2; v_gene: TRBV27; CDR3nt: TGTGCCAGCAGGACGACTAGCTCCGAGCAGTACTTC; CDR3aa: CASRTTSSEQYF
abundance: -; j_gene: TRBJ2-2; d_gene: TRBD2; v_gene: TRBV11-2; CDR3nt: TGTGCCAGCAGCTTAGAATTCCCGGGACTAGCGGGAGGCGCCGGGGAGCTGTTTTTT; CDR3aa: CASSLEFPGLAGGAGELFF
abundance: few; j_gene: TRBJ2-5; d_gene: -; v_gene: TRBV6-6; CDR3nt: TGTGCCAGCAGCCGCGCCCAAACGGAGACCCAGTACTTC; CDR3aa: CASSRAQTETQYF
abundance: -; j_gene: TRBJ1-2; d_gene: TRBD1; v_gene: TRBV6-1; CDR3nt: TGTGCCAGCAGTGGACCGGACAGGGTGGATGGCTACACCTTC; CDR3aa: CASSGPDRVDGYTF
abundance: few; j_gene: TRBJ1-1; d_gene: -; v_gene: TRBV20-1; CDR3nt: TGCAGTGCTAGCGGGGGCAGGGACACTGAAGCTTTCTTT; CDR3aa: CSASGGRDTEAFF
abundance: -; j_gene: TRBJ2-7; d_gene: -; v_gene: TRBV6-2/TRBV6-3; CDR3nt: TGTGCCAGCAGCCCCGACAAAACCCACTACGAGCAGTACTTC; CDR3aa: CASSPDKTHYEQYF
abundance: -; j_gene: TRBJ2-3; d_gene: TRBD2; v_gene: TRBV9; CDR3nt: TGTGCCAGCAGCGTAGGTTATGCTAGCGGGAGGGAAGATACGCAGTATTTT; CDR3aa: CASSVGYASGREDTQYF
abundance: few; j_gene: TRBJ2-1; d_gene: TRBD1; v_gene: TRBV20-1; CDR3nt: TGCAGTGCTAGAGATCGACAGGGGTCCGGGAAGTCCTACAATGAGCAGTTCTTC; CDR3aa: CSARDRQGSGKSYNEQFF
abundance: -; j_gene: TRBJ1-5; d_gene: TRBD1; v_gene: TRBV28; CDR3nt: TGTGCCAGCAGCACAGACAGGGTACAGCCCCAGCATTTT; CDR3aa: CASSTDRVQPQHF
abundance: -; j_gene: TRBJ2-1; d_gene: TRBD2; v_gene: TRBV10-3; CDR3nt: TGTGCCATCAGTGATGTGACTAGCGGGGACAATGAGCAGTTCTTC; CDR3aa: CAISDVTSGDNEQFF
abundance: -; j_gene: TRBJ1-1; d_gene: -; v_gene: TRBV20-1; CDR3nt: TGCAGTGCTAGCGGCGGGATATTGAACACTGAAGCTTTCTTT; CDR3aa: CSASGGILNTEAFF
abundance: -; j_gene: TRBJ2-7; d_gene: -; v_gene: TRBV20-1; CDR3nt: TGCAGTAAACTTAAACCAGGCCCAGGCGAGCAGTACTTC; CDR3aa: CSKLKPGPGEQYF
abundance: -; j_gene: TRBJ2-1; d_gene: -; v_gene: TRBV5-1; CDR3nt: TGCGCCAGCAGCTTGGCTAATACCAATGAGCAGTTCTTC; CDR3aa: CASSLANTNEQFF
abundance: -; j_gene: TRBJ2-7; d_gene: TRBD1; v_gene: TRBV20-1; CDR3nt: TGCAGTGCTAGACAGGGGGAATGGGGTCCCTACGAGCAGTACTTC; CDR3aa: CSARQGEWGPYEQYF
abundance: -; j_gene: TRBJ2-7; d_gene: TRBD1; v_gene: TRBV11-2; CDR3nt: TGTGCCAGCAGCACGGACAGGGGGAAAACCTACGAGCAGTACTTC; CDR3aa: CASSTDRGKTYEQYF
abundance: -; j_gene: TRBJ2-7; d_gene: TRBD1; v_gene: TRBV11-3; CDR3nt: TGTGCCAGCAGTACGTCTATGGGACAGGGAACCTACGAGCAGTACTTC; CDR3aa: CASSTSMGQGTYEQYF
abundance: -; j_gene: TRBJ1-2; d_gene: TRBD1; v_gene: TRBV6-5; CDR3nt: TGTGCCACTTGGACAGGGGGAGTCGGAGGCTACACCTTC; CDR3aa: CATWTGGVGGYTF
abundance: -; j_gene: TRBJ1-1; d_gene: TRBD1; v_gene: TRBV6-2/TRBV6-3; CDR3nt: TGTGCCAGCAGTTACTCATTCCGGACAGGGAAGACTGAAGCTTTCTTT; CDR3aa: CASSYSFRTGKTEAFF